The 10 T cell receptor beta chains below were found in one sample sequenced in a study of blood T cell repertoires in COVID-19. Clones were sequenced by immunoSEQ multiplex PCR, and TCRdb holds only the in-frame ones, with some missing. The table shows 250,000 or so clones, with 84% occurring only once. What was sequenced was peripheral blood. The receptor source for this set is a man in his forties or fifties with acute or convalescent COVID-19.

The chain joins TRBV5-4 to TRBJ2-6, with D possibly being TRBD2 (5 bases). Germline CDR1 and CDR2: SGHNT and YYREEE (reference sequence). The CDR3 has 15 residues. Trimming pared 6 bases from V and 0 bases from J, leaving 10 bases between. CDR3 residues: CASKRGSSGANVLTF. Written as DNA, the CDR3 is TGTGCCAGCAAACGAGGGTCCTCTGGGGCCAACGTCCTGACTTTC.

The CDR3 protein is CASSPMTPAGSYNSPLHF. The CDR3 nucleotides are TGTGCCAGCAGCCCCATGACACCCGCAGGATCGTATAATTCACCCCTCCACTTT. The chain has TRBV7-6 and TRBJ1-6; no clear D. From germline, CDR1 is SGHVS and CDR2 FNYEAQ. This CDR3 comprises 18 residues. V was shortened by 5 bases and J by 4 bases, with 21 bases between the two germline ends.

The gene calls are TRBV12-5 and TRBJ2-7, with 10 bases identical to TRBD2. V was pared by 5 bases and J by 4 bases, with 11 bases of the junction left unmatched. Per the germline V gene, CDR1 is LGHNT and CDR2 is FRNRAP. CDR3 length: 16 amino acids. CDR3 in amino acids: CASGLPASGSRYEQYF. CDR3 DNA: TGTGCTAGTGGTCTGCCCGCTAGCGGGAGTCGGTACGAGCAGTACTTC.

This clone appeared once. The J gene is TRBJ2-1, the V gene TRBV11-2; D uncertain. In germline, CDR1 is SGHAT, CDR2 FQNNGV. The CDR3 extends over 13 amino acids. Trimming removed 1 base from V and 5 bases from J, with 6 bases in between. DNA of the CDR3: TGTGCCAGCAGCTTAGGCAGGAACAATGAGCAGTTCTTC. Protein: CASSLGRNNEQFF. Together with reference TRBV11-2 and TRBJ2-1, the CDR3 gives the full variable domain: EAGVAQSPRYKIIEKRQSVAFWCNPISGHATLYWYQQILGQGPKLLIQFQNNGVVDDSQLPKDRFSAERLKGVDSTLKIQPAKLEDSAVYLCASSLGRNNEQFFGPGTRLTVL.

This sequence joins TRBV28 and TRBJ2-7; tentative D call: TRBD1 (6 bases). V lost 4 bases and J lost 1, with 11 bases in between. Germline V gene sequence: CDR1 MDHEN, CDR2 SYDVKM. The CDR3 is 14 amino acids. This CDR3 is CASSYLTGSYEQYF. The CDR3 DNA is TGTGCCAGCAGTTACTTAACAGGGTCCTACGAGCAGTACTTC.

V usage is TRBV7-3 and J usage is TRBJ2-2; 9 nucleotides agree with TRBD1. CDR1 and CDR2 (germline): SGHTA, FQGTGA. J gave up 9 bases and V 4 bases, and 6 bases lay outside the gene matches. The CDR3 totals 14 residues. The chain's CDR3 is CASSSRQGDRELFF. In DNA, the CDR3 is TGTGCCAGCAGCTCCCGACAGGGGGACCGGGAGCTGTTTTTT.

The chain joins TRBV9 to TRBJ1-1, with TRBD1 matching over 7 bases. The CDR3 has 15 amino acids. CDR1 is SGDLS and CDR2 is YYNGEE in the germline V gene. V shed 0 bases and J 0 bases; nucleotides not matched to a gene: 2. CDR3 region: CASSVDTGVNTEAFF. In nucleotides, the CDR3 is TGTGCCAGCAGCGTAGATACAGGGGTGAACACTGAAGCTTTCTTT.

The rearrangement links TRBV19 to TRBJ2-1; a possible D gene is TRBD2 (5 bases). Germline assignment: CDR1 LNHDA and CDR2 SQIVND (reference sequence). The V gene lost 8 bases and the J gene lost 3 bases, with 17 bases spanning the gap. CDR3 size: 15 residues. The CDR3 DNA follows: TGTGCCAGTTGTGACACGCGGACTTTCTACAATGAGCAGTTCTTC. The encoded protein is CASCDTRTFYNEQFF.

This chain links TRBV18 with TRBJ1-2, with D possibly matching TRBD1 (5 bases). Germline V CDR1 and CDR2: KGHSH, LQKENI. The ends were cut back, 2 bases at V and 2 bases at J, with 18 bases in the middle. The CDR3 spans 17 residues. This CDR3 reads CASSPNPPAGMNYGYTF. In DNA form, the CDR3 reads TGTGCCAGCTCACCAAATCCCCCCGCAGGGATGAACTATGGCTACACCTTC.

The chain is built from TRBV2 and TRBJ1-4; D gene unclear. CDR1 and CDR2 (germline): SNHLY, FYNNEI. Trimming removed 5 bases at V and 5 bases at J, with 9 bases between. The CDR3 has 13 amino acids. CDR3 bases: TGTGCCAGCAGTTTCCGGGGAAATGAAAAACTGTTTTTT. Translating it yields CASSFRGNEKLFF.